The T cell receptor (beta chain) under discussion was sequenced for a study of T cells in Graves' hyperthyroidism and ophthalmopathy. Regions amplified from RNA transcripts were the TCR beta CDR3 regions. In the first-round RT-PCR of the TCR CDR3, the HTBI primer set was used. TCRdb itself ran the multiplex PCR reads through MiXCR, one entry per CDR3 protein. The sample has some 600,000 distinct CDR3 sequences, 14% seen once; the top ten hold less than 6%. V was pared by 5 bases and J by 11 bases, with 22 bases between. The CDR3 runs to 15 residues. Per germline, CDR1 MDHEN and CDR2 SYDVKM. General study findings and limits: Expanded thyroid clonotypes (above 0.001) were mostly also found in blood.

There are a few counts of this clonotype. What it binds is not known. Fresh peripheral blood, around 9.5 ml, yielded the PBMCs. The source material was blood. This TCR was sampled from a woman in her 30s with Graves' hyperthyroidism that later progressed to Graves' ophthalmopathy. J is TRBJ2-1 and V is TRBV28; D may match TRBD1 or TRBD2 (5 bases each). CDR3: CASSPGDVGLVQQFF. The CDR3 DNA sequence: TGTGCCAGCAGTCCTGGGGACGTCGGTCTGGTTCAGCAGTTCTTC.